Listed below are T cell receptor beta chains from one sample, sequenced in a study of blood T cell repertoires in COVID-19. The data were produced by immunoSEQ multiplex PCR, yet TCRdb's version contains in-frame clones alone and is incomplete. The sample has hundreds of thousands of clones; 80% to 90% are singletons. The sequenced sample was peripheral blood. These receptors originate from a young woman with acute or convalescent COVID-19. The CDR3 runs from the conserved cysteine through the conserved F or W. A D gene is named only where the DNA matches it firmly. Expanded clones get a size class; other rows say once, few or many, or leave the size out.

cdr3_aa	cdr3_nt	v_call	d_call	clone_size	j_call
CAYDLAGAFSTDTQYF	TGTGCCTACGATCTAGCGGGGGCTTTTAGCACAGATACGCAGTATTTT	TRBV30	TRBD2	once	TRBJ2-3
CATQGHNQPQHF	TGTGCCACCCAGGGCCACAATCAGCCCCAGCATTTT	TRBV24-1	.	.	TRBJ1-5
CASSDRTGVGDTQYF	TGTGCCAGCAGCGATCGGACAGGGGTAGGCGATACGCAGTATTTT	TRBV7-3	TRBD1	.	TRBJ2-3
CASGFGLRGGNQPQHF	TGTGCTAGTGGTTTCGGGCTCAGGGGAGGGAATCAGCCCCAGCATTTT	TRBV12-5	.	.	TRBJ1-5
CASSQVAAAQYF	TGCGCCAGCAGCCAAGTCGCGGCTGCGCAGTATTTT	TRBV4-1	.	.	TRBJ2-3
CASSSWTGGLGSEKLFF	TGTGCCAGCAGCTCCTGGACAGGGGGCTTGGGGAGCGAAAAACTGTTTTTT	TRBV6-2/TRBV6-3	TRBD1	once	TRBJ1-4
CASSTPGDNSPLHF	TGTGCCAGCAGTACCCCGGGGGATAATTCACCCCTCCACTTT	TRBV6-2/TRBV6-3	.	.	TRBJ1-6
CASSLRAPYEQYF	TGTGCCAGCAGTTTGAGAGCACCCTACGAGCAGTACTTC	TRBV28	.	.	TRBJ2-7
CASSEARSLSSYEQFF	TGTGCCAGCAGTGAAGCGAGATCCCTATCTTCCTATGAGCAGTTCTTC	TRBV2	.	.	TRBJ2-1
CASSPLGGTGQPQHF	TGTGCCAGCTCACCACTGGGGGGGACGGGGCAGCCCCAGCATTTT	TRBV18	.	.	TRBJ1-5
CASSIDRDKDGYTF	TGTGCCAGTAGTATAGACCGGGACAAAGATGGCTACACCTTC	TRBV19	.	.	TRBJ1-2
CASSANRAMNTEAFF	TGTGCCAGCAGCGCGAACAGGGCGATGAACACTGAAGCTTTCTTT	TRBV9	.	.	TRBJ1-1
CASSPGQGADTQYF	TGTGCCAGCTCACCTGGACAGGGGGCAGATACGCAGTATTTT	TRBV18	TRBD1	.	TRBJ2-3
CASRSFRGGELFF	TGTGCCAGCCGGTCGTTCAGGGGCGGGGAGCTGTTTTTT	TRBV12-3/TRBV12-4	.	.	TRBJ2-2
CASSPRGGSYGYTF	TGTGCCAGCTCACCCCGTGGGGGGAGCTATGGCTACACCTTC	TRBV18	.	.	TRBJ1-2
CASSPETTTYNEQFF	TGCGCCAGCAGCCCAGAGACTACCACCTACAATGAGCAGTTCTTC	TRBV5-1	.	.	TRBJ2-1
CASSLGKTTGKGAKNIQYF	TGTGCCAGCAGCTTAGGAAAAACGACAGGGAAGGGGGCCAAAAACATTCAGTACTTC	TRBV7-8	TRBD1	.	TRBJ2-4
CASSYRVDNSPLHF	TGTGCCAGCAGTTACCGTGTAGATAATTCACCCCTCCACTTT	TRBV6-6	.	once	TRBJ1-6
CASSAGTRCTCEQYF	TGTGCCAGTAGTGCCGGGACTCGCTGTACCTGCGAGCAGTACTTC	TRBV19	.	.	TRBJ2-7
CASSQGQGIYEQYF	TGCGCCAGCAGCCAAGGACAGGGGATCTACGAGCAGTACTTC	TRBV4-1	TRBD1	.	TRBJ2-7
CASSPLLPGDTEAFF	TGTGCCAGCAGCCCCCTCCTCCCAGGGGACACTGAAGCTTTCTTT	TRBV28	.	.	TRBJ1-1
CASTGQGAPDTQYF	TGTGCCAGCACCGGACAGGGGGCCCCAGATACGCAGTATTTT	TRBV28	TRBD1	.	TRBJ2-3
CATSDPRGPNTEAFF	TGTGCCACCAGTGATCCCAGGGGGCCAAACACTGAAGCTTTCTTT	TRBV24-1	TRBD1	.	TRBJ1-1
CASSLASVNTEAFF	TGCGCCAGCAGCTTGGCCAGTGTGAACACTGAAGCTTTCTTT	TRBV5-1	.	once	TRBJ1-1
CASSPGGLNEQFF	TGTGCCAGCAGTCCGGGGGGCCTAAATGAGCAGTTCTTC	TRBV27	.	.	TRBJ2-1
CASSLNSGGATYEQYF	TGTGCCAGCAGCCTAAATAGCGGGGGTGCTACCTACGAGCAGTACTTC	TRBV4-2	TRBD2	.	TRBJ2-7
CASSQVKGTGGQETQYF	TGTGCCAGCAGCCAAGTCAAGGGGACAGGGGGCCAAGAGACCCAGTACTTC	TRBV14	TRBD1	.	TRBJ2-5
CASSKNRTGEAFF	TGTGCCAGCAGCAAAAACAGGACAGGGGAAGCTTTCTTT	TRBV21-1	.	.	TRBJ1-1
CASSEGTETNEKLFF	TGTGCCAGCAGTGAAGGCACGGAGACTAATGAAAAACTGTTTTTT	TRBV6-4	.	.	TRBJ1-4
CASSEAAWASNQPQHF	TGTGCCAGCAGTGAAGCGGCTTGGGCATCCAATCAGCCCCAGCATTTT	TRBV6-1	.	.	TRBJ1-5
CASSIKPYSNQPQHF	TGTGCCAGTAGTATTAAGCCTTATAGCAATCAGCCCCAGCATTTT	TRBV19	.	.	TRBJ1-5
CASSEHMNTEAFF	TGCGCCAGCAGCGAACATATGAACACTGAAGCTTTCTTT	TRBV5-1	.	.	TRBJ1-1
CASSTPPRSMNTEAFF	TGTGCCAGCAGCACCCCACCGAGATCTATGAACACTGAAGCTTTCTTT	TRBV7-9	.	.	TRBJ1-1
CASSLSPSGVYEQYF	TGTGCCAGCAGCTTATCCCCTAGCGGGGTCTACGAGCAGTACTTC	TRBV7-2	TRBD2	few	TRBJ2-7
CASSLSPAGTYGYTF	TGTGCCAGCAGCTTAAGTCCGGCGGGGACCTATGGCTACACCTTC	TRBV7-2	.	.	TRBJ1-2
CASSVPATNEKLFF	TGTGCCAGCAGCGTACCAGCAACTAATGAAAAACTGTTTTTT	TRBV2	.	.	TRBJ1-4
CASSSTPSGLSRQPQHF	TGTGCCAGCAGCTCGACCCCATCGGGGTTGTCGCGTCAGCCCCAGCATTTT	TRBV5-8	.	.	TRBJ1-5
CASSRQRPSYEQYF	TGCGCTAGCAGTCGACAGCGTCCCTCCTACGAGCAGTACTTC	TRBV10-2	.	.	TRBJ2-7
CASSLALPADLNEQFF	TGTGCCAGCAGCTTAGCGCTCCCAGCGGATCTCAATGAGCAGTTCTTC	TRBV7-2	.	.	TRBJ2-1
CASSDLRDRANSPLHF	TGTGCCAGTAGTGACCTCCGGGACAGGGCCAATTCACCCCTCCACTTT	TRBV19	TRBD1	.	TRBJ1-6